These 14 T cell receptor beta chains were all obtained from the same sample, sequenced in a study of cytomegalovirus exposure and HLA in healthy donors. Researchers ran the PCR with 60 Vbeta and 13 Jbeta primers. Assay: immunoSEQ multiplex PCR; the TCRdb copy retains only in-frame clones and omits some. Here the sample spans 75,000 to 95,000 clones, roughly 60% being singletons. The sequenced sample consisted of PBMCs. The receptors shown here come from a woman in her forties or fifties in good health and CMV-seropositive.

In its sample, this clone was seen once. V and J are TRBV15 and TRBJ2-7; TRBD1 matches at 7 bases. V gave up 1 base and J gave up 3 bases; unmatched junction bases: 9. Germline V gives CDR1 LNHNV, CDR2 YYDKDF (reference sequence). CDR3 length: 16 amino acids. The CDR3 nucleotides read TGTGCCACCAGCAGAGGCGACAGGGCCGGCCTCTACGAGCAGTACTTC. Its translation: CATSRGDRAGLYEQYF.

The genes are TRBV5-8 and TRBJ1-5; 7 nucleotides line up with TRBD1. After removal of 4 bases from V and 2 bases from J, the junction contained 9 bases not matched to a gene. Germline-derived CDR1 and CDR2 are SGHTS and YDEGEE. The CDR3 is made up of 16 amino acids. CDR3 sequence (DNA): TGTGCCAGCAGCCTTTGGGCCCAGGGGGGCAATCAGCCCCAGCATTTT. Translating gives CASSLWAQGGNQPQHF.

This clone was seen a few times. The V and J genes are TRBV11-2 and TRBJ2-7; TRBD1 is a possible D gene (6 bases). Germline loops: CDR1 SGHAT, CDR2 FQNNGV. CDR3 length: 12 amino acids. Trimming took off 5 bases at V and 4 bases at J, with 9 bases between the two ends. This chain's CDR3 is CASSVQGYEQYF. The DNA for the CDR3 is TGTGCCAGCAGCGTACAGGGTTACGAGCAGTACTTC.

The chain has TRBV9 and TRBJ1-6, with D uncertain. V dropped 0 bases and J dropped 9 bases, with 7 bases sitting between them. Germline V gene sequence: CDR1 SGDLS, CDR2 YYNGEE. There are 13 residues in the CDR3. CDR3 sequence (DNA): TGTGCCAGCAGCGTAGTCGAGGGTTCACCCCTCCACTTT. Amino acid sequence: CASSVVEGSPLHF.

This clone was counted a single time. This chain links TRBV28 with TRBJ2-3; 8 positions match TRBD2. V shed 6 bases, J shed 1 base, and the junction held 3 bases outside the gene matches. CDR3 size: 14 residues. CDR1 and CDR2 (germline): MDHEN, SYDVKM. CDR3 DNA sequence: TGTGCCAGCAGGGATAGCGGGGGCACAGATACGCAGTATTTT. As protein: CASRDSGGTDTQYF.

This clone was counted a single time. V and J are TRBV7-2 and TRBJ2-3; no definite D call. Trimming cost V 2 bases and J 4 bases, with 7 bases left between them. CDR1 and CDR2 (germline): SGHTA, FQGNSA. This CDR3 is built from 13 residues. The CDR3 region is CASSLQNSDTQYF. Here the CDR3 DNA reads TGTGCCAGCAGCTTACAAAACTCAGATACGCAGTATTTT.

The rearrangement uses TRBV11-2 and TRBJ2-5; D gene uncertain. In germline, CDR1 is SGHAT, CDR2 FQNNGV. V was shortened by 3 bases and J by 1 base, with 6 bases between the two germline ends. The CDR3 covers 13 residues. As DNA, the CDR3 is TGTGCCAGCAGCTTCGACACCCAAGAGACCCAGTACTTC. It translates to CASSFDTQETQYF.

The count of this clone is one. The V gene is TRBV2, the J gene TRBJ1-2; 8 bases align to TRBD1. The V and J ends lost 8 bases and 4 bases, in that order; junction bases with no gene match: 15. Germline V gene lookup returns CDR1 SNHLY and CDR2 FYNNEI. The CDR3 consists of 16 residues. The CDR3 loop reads CASPRGRGRLSYGYTF. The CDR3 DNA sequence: TGTGCCAGCCCCCGGGGCAGGGGGCGGCTAAGCTATGGCTACACCTTC.

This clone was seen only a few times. The CDR3 loop is CAWSVAGTGLNSPLHF. Here the CDR3 DNA reads TGTGCCTGGAGTGTCGCCGGGACAGGGCTGAATTCACCCCTCCACTTT. This chain joins TRBV30 and TRBJ1-6, with 9 positions matching TRBD1. CDR3 length: 16 amino acids. CDR1 and CDR2 from the germline V gene are GTSNPN and SVGIG (reference sequence). The V gene end was trimmed by 0 bases and the J gene end by 7 bases; junction bases not matched to a gene: 7.

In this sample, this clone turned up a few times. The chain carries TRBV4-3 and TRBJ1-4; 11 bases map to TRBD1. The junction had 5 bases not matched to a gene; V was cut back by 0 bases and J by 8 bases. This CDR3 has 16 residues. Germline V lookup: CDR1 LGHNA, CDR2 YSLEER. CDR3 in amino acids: CASSQDPGTGGEKLFF. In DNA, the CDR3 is TGCGCCAGCAGCCAAGACCCCGGGACAGGGGGGGAAAAACTGTTTTTT.

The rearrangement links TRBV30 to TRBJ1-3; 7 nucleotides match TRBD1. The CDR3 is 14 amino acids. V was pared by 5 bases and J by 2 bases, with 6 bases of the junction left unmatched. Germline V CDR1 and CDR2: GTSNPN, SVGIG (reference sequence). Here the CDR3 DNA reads TGTGCCTGGGCCAGGGGGTTAGCTGGAAACACCATATATTTT. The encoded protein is CAWARGLAGNTIYF.

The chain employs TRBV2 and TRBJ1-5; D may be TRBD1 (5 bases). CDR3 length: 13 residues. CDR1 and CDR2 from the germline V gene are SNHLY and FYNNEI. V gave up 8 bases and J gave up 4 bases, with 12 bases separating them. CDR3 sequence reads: CASSAGRNQPQHF. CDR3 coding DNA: TGTGCCAGCTCCGCGGGGCGGAATCAGCCCCAGCATTTT.

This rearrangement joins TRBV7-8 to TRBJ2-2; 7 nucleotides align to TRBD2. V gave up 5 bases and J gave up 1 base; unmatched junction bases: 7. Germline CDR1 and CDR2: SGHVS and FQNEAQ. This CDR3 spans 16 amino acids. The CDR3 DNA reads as TGTGCCAGCAGCAAAAGTGGGGGGGGGAACACCGGGGAGCTGTTTTTT. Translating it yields CASSKSGGGNTGELFF.

The CDR3 protein is CASSTTNSFFQETQYF. The CDR3 nucleotides are TGTGCCAGTAGTACCACGAACAGTTTTTTTCAAGAGACCCAGTACTTC. J is TRBJ2-5 and V is TRBV19; D call uncertain. Germline CDR1 reads LNHDA; CDR2 reads SQIVND (reference sequence). V dropped 4 bases and J dropped 2 bases, with 17 bases sitting between them. The CDR3 extends over 16 amino acids.